What follows are 12 T cell receptor beta chains derived from one specimen sequenced in a study of T cells in women clearing cervical HPV infection. Clones were read by immunoSEQ multiplex PCR, and TCRdb kept only the in-frame ones, dropping some. Its clone listing holds around 17,000 clones. Sequencing was carried out using blood buffy coat. The receptors were sampled from a woman between 18 and 70 years old with a cervical HPV16 infection that either progressed to CIN3+ or cleared (not recorded which).

Details on this clone: Read data end 3 residues before the CDR3 end; the end is taken from the germline J gene. The rearrangement joins TRBV19 to TRBJ2-1; D is possibly TRBD1 (5 bases). The V and J ends lost 5 bases and 7 bases respectively, with 12 bases between them. This CDR3 has 13 amino acids. Germline-derived CDR1 and CDR2 are LNHDA and SQIVND (reference sequence). The CDR3 sequence: CASSLLRGNEQFF. The CDR3 bases that were read are TGTGCCAGTAGTTTACTAAGGGGAAATGAG. The variable domain in full, completed from reference TRBV19 and TRBJ2-1, reads DGGITQSPKYLFRKEGQNVTLSCEQNLNHDAMYWYRQDPGQGLRLIYYSQIVNDFQKGDIAEGYSVSREKKESFPLTVTSAQKNPTAFYLCASSLLRGNEQFFGPGTRLTVL.

Notes on this clone: The read falls 3 residues short of the CDR3 end, and the missing part is taken from the germline J gene. This sequence joins TRBV4-1 and TRBJ2-7; the D gene is possibly TRBD1 (5 bases). The CDR3 length is 15 residues. Trimming removed 0 bases at V and 6 bases at J, with 15 bases between. Germline CDR1 reads MGHRA; CDR2 reads YSYEKL. The sequenced part of the CDR3 DNA is TGCGCCAGCAGCCAAGATGGGCAGGGTAACCTCGAG. Its translation is CASSQDGQGNLE. The full-length CDR3 reads as CASSQDGQGNLEQYF.

With regard to this clone: The read stops 3 residues short of the end of the CDR3; the missing end is completed from the germline J gene. The chain combines TRBV20-1 with TRBJ1-4; 12 bases match TRBD1. Trimming cost V 3 bases and J 7 bases; bases outside gene matches: 6. CDR1 and CDR2 (germline): DFQATT, SNEGSKA (reference sequence). The CDR3 extends over 15 amino acids. The sequenced CDR3 bases are TGCAGTGCTAGGACAGGGACAGGGGGCTTTGAAAAA. Translation: CSARTGTGGFEK. Given in full, the CDR3 is CSARTGTGGFEKLFF.

According to its frequency, this clone is medium-sized. The read comes to an end 3 residues before the CDR3 does, leaving the germline J gene to fill in the end. The rearrangement joins TRBV13 to TRBJ2-1, with 7 bases that match TRBD1. The ends lost 4 bases at V and 8 bases at J; junction bases unmatched: 5. Germline CDR1 PRHDT, CDR2 FYEKMQ (reference sequence). The CDR3 is made up of 13 amino acids. CDR3 DNA (partial): TGTGCCAGCAGCTCGACAGGGTCCTATGAG. It codes for CASSSTGSYE. The whole CDR3 protein is CASSSTGSYEQFF.

Details on this clone: The missing CDR3 end, 3 residues past where the read stops, is filled in from the germline J gene. The V call is TRBV7-9, the J call TRBJ1-1; no clear D gene. The length of the CDR3 is 11 residues. CDR1 SEHNR and CDR2 FQNEAQ come from the germline V gene (reference sequence). CDR3 DNA, as far as it was read: TGTGCCAGCAGCTTATTCCTCGGG. Its translation: CASSLFLG. The CDR3 in full is CASSLFLGAFF.

CDR3 sequence: CASSEDSLKPQHF. The covered CDR3 bases are TGTGCCAGCAGCGAGGACAGTTTGAAGCCC. The gene calls are TRBV6-4 and TRBJ1-5; D might be TRBD1 (6 bases). From the germline J gene comes the end of the CDR3, since the read stops 3 residues before it. This CDR3 region has 13 residues. Germline loops: CDR1 MRHNA, CDR2 SNTAGT. V dropped 6 bases and J dropped 8 bases, with 14 bases sitting between them.

Turning to this clone: The CDR3 end falls 3 residues outside the read, so it is completed with the germline J gene. The chain carries TRBV10-3 and TRBJ2-1; 12 bases fit TRBD2. V lost 7 bases to trimming and J lost 8 bases; unmatched junction nucleotides: 15. CDR1 is ENHRY and CDR2 is SYGVKD in the germline V gene. The CDR3 sequence is 17 residues long. CDR3 protein: CAITSNPWTSGAYEQFF. The CDR3 bases that were read are TGTGCCATCACCTCTAACCCTTGGACTAGCGGGGCTTATGAG.

About this clone itself: The sequenced fragment ends 3 residues before the CDR3 boundary, so the rest is inferred from the germline J gene. The rearrangement uses TRBV2 and TRBJ1-4; 10 bases match TRBD1. The germline V gene has CDR1 SNHLY and CDR2 FYNNEI. The CDR3 extends over 17 amino acids. With 7 bases clipped from V and 2 bases from J, the junction kept 10 bases outside the gene matches. CDR3 DNA (partial): TGTGCCAGCAACCCGGGACAGGGGTATGGGACTAATGAAAAA. Protein product: CASNPGQGYGTNEK. The whole CDR3 protein reads CASNPGQGYGTNEKLFF.

A remark on this clone: Coverage ceases 3 residues before the CDR3 finishes, and the germline J gene fills in the end. V gene TRBV19 combines with J gene TRBJ2-3; TRBD2 aligns across 10 bases. V lost 7 bases to trimming and J lost 4 bases; unmatched junction nucleotides: 11. CDR1 and CDR2 from the germline V gene are LNHDA and SQIVND (reference sequence). The CDR3 totals 16 residues. Incomplete CDR3 DNA: TGTGCCAGTACCCTGGACCGTAGCGGGGGGTCAGATACG. Amino acid sequence: CASTLDRSGGSDT. In full, the CDR3 is CASTLDRSGGSDTQYF.

A word on this clone: The read halts 3 residues ahead of the CDR3 end, with the missing end drawn from the germline J gene. The chain has TRBV5-1 and TRBJ2-5; the D gene is possibly TRBD1 (5 bases). The germline V and J ends were trimmed by 3 bases and 1 base, with 13 bases remaining between them. CDR1 and CDR2 from the germline V gene are SGHRS and YFSETQ. The CDR3 totals 15 residues. CDR3 DNA (partial): TGCGCCAGCAGCTCAGTAGGGGTTGGCCAAGAGACC. Protein sequence: CASSSVGVGQET. The full-length CDR3 reads as CASSSVGVGQETQYF.

About this clone: The DNA ends 3 residues before the CDR3 does, and the rest of the CDR3 is filled in from the germline J gene. This chain links TRBV20-1 with TRBJ2-2; D is possibly TRBD1 (6 bases). CDR1 is DFQATT and CDR2 is SNEGSKA in the germline V gene (reference sequence). The CDR3 length is 14 residues. V was cut by 6 bases and J by 1 base, with 12 bases left in between. CDR3 DNA, as far as it was read: TGCAGTGCCAGGGGAGAGTTGAACACCGGGGAG. It specifies CSARGELNTGE. Given in full, the CDR3 is CSARGELNTGELFF.

With respect to this clone: The CDR3 extends 3 residues past the end of the read, so its final part is completed from the germline J gene. This chain uses TRBV5-1 with TRBJ1-2; 7 bases are a match to TRBD1. V was clipped by 0 bases and J by 1 base; unmatched bases: 9. The CDR3 is made up of 17 amino acids. The V gene's germline CDR1 is SGHRS and CDR2 YFSETQ. The covered CDR3 bases are TGCGCCAGCAGCTTGGGGTCTAACAGGGGATTTAACTATGGC. Encoded protein: CASSLGSNRGFNYG. The complete CDR3 protein is CASSLGSNRGFNYGYTF.